The 24 T cell receptor beta chains below come from one sample, sequenced in a study of cytomegalovirus exposure and HLA in healthy donors. The study ran its PCR with 60 Vbeta and 13 Jbeta primers. Assay: immunoSEQ multiplex PCR; the TCRdb copy retains only in-frame clones and omits some. The sample data list 150,000 or so clones. Material: PBMCs. The receptors shown here come from a woman aged 40 to 49 in good health and CMV-seropositive.

The V call is TRBV7-2, the J call TRBJ1-2, with 8 bases aligning to TRBD1. The J segment lost 4 bases and the V segment lost 5 bases, leaving 9 bases of the junction unmatched. Germline CDR1 SGHTA, CDR2 FQGNSA. The CDR3 consists of 15 residues. The CDR3 loop is CASSPGQGGSYGYTF. The DNA for the CDR3 is TGTGCCAGCAGCCCTGGACAGGGTGGGTCCTATGGCTACACCTTC.

Written as DNA, the CDR3 is TGTGCCAGCAGCTTGGACAGTTTTGACTATGGCTACACCTTC. Translated: CASSLDSFDYGYTF. The gene calls are TRBV5-4 and TRBJ1-2; D uncertain. CDR3 length: 14 residues. From germline, CDR1 is SGHNT and CDR2 YYREEE (reference sequence). With 0 bases removed from V and 3 bases from J, the gap between germline ends came to 9 bases.

V gene TRBV5-4 combines with J gene TRBJ2-3, with D uncertain. Trimming removed 3 bases at V and 2 bases at J, with 7 bases between. Per the germline V gene, CDR1 is SGHNT and CDR2 is YYREEE (reference sequence). This CDR3 has 13 residues. CDR3 amino acids: CASSSVFTDTQYF. The DNA of the CDR3 is TGTGCCAGCAGCTCTGTGTTCACAGATACGCAGTATTTT.

The genes are TRBV29-1 and TRBJ2-7, with D perhaps matching TRBD1 (5 bases). V was cut by 6 bases and J by 0 bases, with 12 bases left in between. This CDR3 comprises 13 residues. CDR1 SQVTM and CDR2 ANQGSEA come from the germline V gene. For the CDR3, the DNA is TGCAGCGTGGGATCCAGGGACTCCTACGAGCAGTACTTC. This gives the protein CSVGSRDSYEQYF.

The chain combines TRBV29-1 with TRBJ2-3; D is uncertain. The CDR3 runs 13 residues. Germline V gene sequence: CDR1 SQVTM, CDR2 ANQGSEA. V gave up 0 bases and J gave up 3 bases, with 7 bases separating them. The CDR3 region has the DNA TGCAGCGTTGAAGAGCCCCAGACAGATACGCAGTATTTT. This encodes CSVEEPQTDTQYF.

The J gene is TRBJ1-1, the V gene TRBV18; weak D call: TRBD1 (5 bases). Deletions cut 2 bases from V and 6 bases from J, with 13 bases between. This CDR3 spans 14 amino acids. Germline values: CDR1 KGHSH, CDR2 LQKENI. The CDR3 DNA follows: TGTGCCAGCTCACCAGCAGGGATGCAGGCTGAAGCTTTCTTT. Translating it yields CASSPAGMQAEAFF.

This chain joins TRBV6-1 and TRBJ2-5; TRBD2 might be the D (7 bases). There are 15 residues in the CDR3. Trimming took off 2 bases at V and 2 bases at J, with 12 bases between the two ends. CDR1 and CDR2 from the germline V gene are MNHNS and SASEGT. The CDR3 region has the DNA TGTGCCAGCAGTGAACTAGGGGGGGCACAAGAGACCCAGTACTTC. It specifies CASSELGGAQETQYF.

The chain couples TRBV28 to TRBJ1-2; TRBD1 is a possible D gene (5 bases). V lost 6 bases to trimming and J lost 2 bases, with 13 bases between them. The V gene's germline CDR1 is MDHEN and CDR2 SYDVKM. CDR3 length: 14 amino acids. In DNA form, the CDR3 reads TGTGCCAGCAGGGCCCCAGGGTTCAACTATGGCTACACCTTC. This sequence encodes CASRAPGFNYGYTF.

V usage is TRBV4-2 and J usage is TRBJ2-7, with 7 bases fitting TRBD2. V was clipped by 1 base and J by 0 bases; unmatched bases: 12. Germline values: CDR1 LGHNA, CDR2 YNFKEQ. The CDR3 runs to 18 residues. The CDR3 region has the DNA TGTGCCAGCAGCCAAGCAGCCGGGGGGAGCGGGTACTCCTACGAGCAGTACTTC. It is translated as CASSQAAGGSGYSYEQYF.

The chain uses TRBV30 and TRBJ1-1; D uncertain. The V gene's germline CDR1 is GTSNPN and CDR2 SVGIG (reference sequence). This CDR3 is 13 amino acids long. Trimming cost V 5 bases and J 2 bases, with 12 bases left between them. CDR3 region: CAWALTTNTEAFF. The CDR3 region has the DNA TGTGCCTGGGCCCTGACAACCAACACTGAAGCTTTCTTT.

This chain links TRBV19 with TRBJ2-7, with TRBD2 matching over 12 bases. Germline trimming cut 5 bases from V and 1 base from J; bases unmatched to any gene: 6. This CDR3 spans 16 amino acids. CDR1 and CDR2 from the germline V gene are LNHDA and SQIVND (reference sequence). The CDR3 loop reads CASSGRTSGRSYEQYF. The DNA for the CDR3 is TGTGCCAGTAGTGGGAGAACTAGCGGGAGGTCCTACGAGCAGTACTTC. The entire variable domain, with the rest obtained from reference TRBV19 and TRBJ2-7, is as follows: DGGITQSPKYLFRKEGQNVTLSCEQNLNHDAMYWYRQDPGQGLRLIYYSQIVNDFQKGDIAEGYSVSREKKESFPLTVTSAQKNPTAFYLCASSGRTSGRSYEQYFGPGTRLTVT.

This chain uses TRBV30 with TRBJ2-1; D might be TRBD1 (5 bases). CDR3 length: 12 amino acids. From germline, CDR1 is GTSNPN and CDR2 SVGIG (reference sequence). V shed 4 bases and J shed 5 bases, with 9 bases lying between them. CDR3 DNA sequence: TGTGCCTGGACGAACAGGAACAATGAGCAGTTCTTC. Encoded protein: CAWTNRNNEQFF.

The chain joins TRBV5-1 to TRBJ1-4; 10 bases align to TRBD1. Germline lookup yields CDR1 SGHRS and CDR2 YFSETQ. The trim removed 0 bases at V and 5 bases at J, leaving 4 bases unmatched. CDR3 length equals 16 residues. The CDR3 region is CASSLEPGQGNEKLFF. CDR3 in DNA: TGCGCCAGCAGCTTGGAACCGGGACAGGGGAATGAAAAACTGTTTTTT.

This chain connects TRBV10-3 to TRBJ2-7, with TRBD2 identical over 11 bases. The junction had 9 bases not matched to a gene; V was cut back by 5 bases and J by 9 bases. Germline V gene sequence: CDR1 ENHRY, CDR2 SYGVKD. The CDR3 runs to 14 residues. The CDR3 region has the DNA TGTGCCATCAGTCTTAGCGGGAGGGACTCAGCGCAGTACTTC. This translates into CAISLSGRDSAQYF.

The rearrangement joins TRBV28 to TRBJ1-1; no clear D gene. Trimming removed 4 bases from V and 2 bases from J, with 8 bases in between. Germline CDR1 reads MDHEN; CDR2 reads SYDVKM. The CDR3 covers 13 residues. CDR3 residues: CASSSPHNTEAFF. The CDR3 DNA is TGTGCCAGCAGTTCGCCACACAACACTGAAGCTTTCTTT.

The genes are TRBV11-3 and TRBJ2-7; TRBD1 aligns across 8 bases. The V gene end was trimmed by 7 bases and the J gene end by 2 bases; junction bases not matched to a gene: 10. Germline CDR1 SGHNT, CDR2 YENEEA. The CDR3 covers 15 residues. CDR3 protein: CASTKTGAVAYEQYF. For the CDR3, the DNA is TGTGCCAGCACCAAGACAGGGGCCGTAGCCTACGAGCAGTACTTC.

CDR3 residues: CANGQVHQPQHF. The CDR3 nucleotides are TGTGCCAACGGACAGGTCCATCAGCCCCAGCATTTT. The rearrangement uses TRBV5-4 and TRBJ1-5, with TRBD1 identical over 7 bases. Germline V lookup: CDR1 SGHNT, CDR2 YYREEE (reference sequence). The junction had 5 bases not matched to a gene; V was cut back by 9 bases and J by 5 bases. This CDR3 has 12 residues. Full variable domain (remainder filled in from reference TRBV5-4 and TRBJ1-5): ETGVTQSPTHLIKTRGQQVTLRCSSQSGHNTVSWYQQALGQGPQFIFQYYREEENGRGNFPPRFSGLQFPNYSSELNVNALELDDSALYLCANGQVHQPQHFGDGTRLSIL.

The rearrangement uses TRBV6-5 and TRBJ2-7; 8 bases match TRBD2. CDR1 is MNHEY, CDR2 SVGAGI, per germline. V lost 3 bases to trimming and J lost 3 bases; unmatched junction nucleotides: 7. The CDR3 loop spans 15 amino acids. CDR3: CASSYTLAGYYEQYF. The CDR3 bases are TGTGCCAGCAGTTATACCCTAGCGGGTTACTACGAGCAGTACTTC.

The V call is TRBV28, the J call TRBJ1-2; a weak D match, TRBD1 (5 bases). V lost 2 bases and J 6 bases, leaving 16 bases between the germline ends. CDR1 and CDR2 (germline): MDHEN, SYDVKM. The CDR3 sequence is 15 residues long. Written as DNA, the CDR3 is TGTGCCAGCAGTTTAAAAGGGGCGAGGACCCATGGCTACACCTTC. It codes for CASSLKGARTHGYTF.

The chain employs TRBV7-8 and TRBJ1-5; no clear D. Germline assignment: CDR1 SGHVS and CDR2 FQNEAQ. The CDR3 is 16 amino acids. The V gene lost 4 bases and the J gene lost 1 base, with 14 bases spanning the gap. The CDR3 spells CASSSLSSGSNQPQHF. The CDR3 DNA is TGTGCCAGCAGCTCGCTGAGTTCGGGAAGCAATCAGCCCCAGCATTTT. Supplemented by reference TRBV7-8 and TRBJ1-5, the full variable domain reads GAGVSQSPRYKVAKRGQDVALRCDPISGHVSLFWYQQALGQGPEFLTYFQNEAQLDKSGLPSDRFFAERPEGSVSTLKIQRTQQEDSAVYLCASSSLSSGSNQPQHFGDGTRLSIL.

The chain is built from TRBV6-1 and TRBJ2-5, with 8 positions matching TRBD1. The tail of the sequence fits TRBJ2-7 better, so the J call may be wrong. This CDR3 has 17 residues. CDR1 and CDR2 (germline): MNHNS, SASEGT. CDR3 DNA sequence: TGTGCCAGCAGTGAAGGATGGTGGGGGACAGGAACCTACGAGCAGTACTTC. As protein: CASSEGWWGTGTYEQYF.

This rearrangement joins TRBV19 to TRBJ1-5; 8 bases align to TRBD1. This CDR3 region has 17 residues. CDR1 LNHDA and CDR2 SQIVND come from the germline V gene (reference sequence). V gave up 0 bases and J gave up 4 bases; unmatched junction bases: 8. The CDR3 reads CASSIEQWTGWNQPQHF. The CDR3 coding sequence is TGTGCCAGTAGTATAGAGCAATGGACAGGGTGGAATCAGCCCCAGCATTTT. Using reference TRBV19 and TRBJ1-5 for the parts outside the CDR3, the full variable domain is DGGITQSPKYLFRKEGQNVTLSCEQNLNHDAMYWYRQDPGQGLRLIYYSQIVNDFQKGDIAEGYSVSREKKESFPLTVTSAQKNPTAFYLCASSIEQWTGWNQPQHFGDGTRLSIL.

The V and J genes are TRBV5-1 and TRBJ2-7, with 7 bases matching TRBD2. Unmatched junction bases numbered 15, after V lost 4 bases and J lost 5 bases. The CDR3 sequence is 16 residues long. The germline gives CDR1 SGHRS, CDR2 YFSETQ. This chain's CDR3 is CASSPSRTSGSNEQYF. The CDR3 bases are TGCGCCAGCAGCCCCTCCCGGACTAGTGGGAGTAACGAGCAGTACTTC.

The chain carries TRBV6-1 and TRBJ2-7; 10 nucleotides line up with TRBD2. Germline lookup yields CDR1 MNHNS and CDR2 SASEGT. The CDR3 length is 14 residues. Trimming removed 1 base from V and 6 bases from J; junction bases left unmatched: 3. In nucleotides, the CDR3 is TGTGCCAGCAGTGAAGTAGCGGGAGGAGGCGAGCAGTACTTC. Protein product: CASSEVAGGGEQYF.